This entry describes one T cell receptor beta chain. From germline, CDR1 is SGHKS and CDR2 YYEKEE (reference sequence). Trimming at V came to 5 bases and at J to 0 bases, leaving 7 bases not matched to a gene. This CDR3 is 16 amino acids long. The entry originates in a study of blood T cell repertoires in COVID-19. Study details: Italy, Spain and the United States were the sources of the convalescent and acute COVID-19 samples.

Per the original data handling: Amplification with reference gene primers provided the estimates of nucleated cell counts. The repertoire was sequenced with immunoSEQ multiplex PCR; TCRdb's copy has only in-frame clones and lacks some. Clone size and V and J calls were adopted from that table, with D and trimming inferred from the DNA. The sample lists some 350,000 clones; around 83% were seen once. This sequence originates from a man aged 25-45 years with active or convalescent COVID-19. Sequencing input: peripheral blood. The chain links TRBV5-5 to TRBJ1-4; 7 nucleotides match TRBD1. CDR3 DNA: TGTGCCAGCAGTCTGGGGGACAGAACAACTAATGAAAAACTGTTTTTT. Translation gives CASSLGDRTTNEKLFF.